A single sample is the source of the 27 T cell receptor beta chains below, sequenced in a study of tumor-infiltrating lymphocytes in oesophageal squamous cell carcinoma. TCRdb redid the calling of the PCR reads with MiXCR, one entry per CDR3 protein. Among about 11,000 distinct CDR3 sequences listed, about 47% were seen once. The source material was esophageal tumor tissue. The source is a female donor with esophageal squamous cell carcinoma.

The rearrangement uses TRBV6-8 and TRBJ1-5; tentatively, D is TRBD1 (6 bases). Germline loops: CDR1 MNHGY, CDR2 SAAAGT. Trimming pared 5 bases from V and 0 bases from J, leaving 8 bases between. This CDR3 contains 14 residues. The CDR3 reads CASSRTDSNQPQHF. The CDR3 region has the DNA TGTGCCAGCAGTAGGACAGATAGCAATCAGCCCCAGCATTTT.

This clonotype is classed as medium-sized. CDR3 loop: CASSTGQLNTGELFF. DNA for the CDR3: TGCGCCAGCAGCACCGGACAGCTAAACACCGGGGAGCTGTTTTTT. The chain joins TRBV5-1 to TRBJ2-2, with D tentatively TRBD1 (6 bases). CDR1 is SGHRS and CDR2 is YFSETQ in the germline V gene. Trimming pared 4 bases from V and 2 bases from J, leaving 12 bases between. The CDR3 is 15 amino acids.

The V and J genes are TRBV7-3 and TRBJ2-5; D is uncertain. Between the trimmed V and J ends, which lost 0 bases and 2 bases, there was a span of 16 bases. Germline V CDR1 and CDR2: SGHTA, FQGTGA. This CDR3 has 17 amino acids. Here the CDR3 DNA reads TGTGCCAGCAGCTTAACGTTTTCGTGGCGGCTGCAAGAGACCCAGTACTTC. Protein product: CASSLTFSWRLQETQYF.

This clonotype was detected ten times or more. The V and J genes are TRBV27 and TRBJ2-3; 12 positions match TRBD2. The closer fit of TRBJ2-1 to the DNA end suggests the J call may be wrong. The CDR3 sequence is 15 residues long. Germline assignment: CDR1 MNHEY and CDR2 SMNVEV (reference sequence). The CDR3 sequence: CASSKLAGGHNEQFF. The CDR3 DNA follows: TGTGCCAGCAGTAAGCTAGCGGGAGGGCACAATGAGCAGTTCTTC.

Here the CDR3 reads CASSPLGGIHGYTF. The CDR3 coding sequence is TGTGCCAGCAGCCCCCTCGGGGGGATCCATGGCTACACCTTC. The chain recombines TRBV12-3 or TRBV12-4 with TRBJ2-7, with a weak D call TRBD1 (5 bases). The closer fit of TRBJ1-2 to the DNA end suggests the J call may be wrong. The CDR3 totals 14 residues.

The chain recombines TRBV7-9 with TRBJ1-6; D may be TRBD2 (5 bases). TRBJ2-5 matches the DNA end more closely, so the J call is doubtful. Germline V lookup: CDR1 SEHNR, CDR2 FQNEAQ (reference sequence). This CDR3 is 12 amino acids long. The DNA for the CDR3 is TGTGCCAGCAGCCGGACTCGAGAGACCCAGTACTTC. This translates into CASSRTRETQYF.

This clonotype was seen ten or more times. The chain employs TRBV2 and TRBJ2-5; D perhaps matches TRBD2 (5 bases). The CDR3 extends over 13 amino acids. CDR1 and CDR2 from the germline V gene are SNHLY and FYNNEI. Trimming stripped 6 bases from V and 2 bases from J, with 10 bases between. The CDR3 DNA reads TGTGCCAGCAGGTCTAGACTACAAGAGACCCAGTACTTC. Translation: CASRSRLQETQYF.

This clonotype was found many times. The CDR3 DNA reads as TGTGCCAGCAGCTCGGGGTCGGGGCAGGGCCCCTACGAGCAGTACTTC. Its protein product is CASSSGSGQGPYEQYF. The J gene is TRBJ2-7, the V gene TRBV7-6; D is tentatively TRBD1 or TRBD2 (5 bases each). This CDR3 comprises 16 residues. Trimming cost V 4 bases and J 2 bases, with 18 bases left between them. Germline V CDR1 and CDR2: SGHVS, FNYEAQ. The entire variable domain, with the rest obtained from reference TRBV7-6 and TRBJ2-7, is as follows: GAGVSQSPRYKVTKRGQDVALRCDPISGHVSLYWYRQALGQGPEFLTYFNYEAQQDKSGLPNDRFSAERPEGSISTLTIQRTEQRDSAMYRCASSSGSGQGPYEQYFGPGTRLTVT.

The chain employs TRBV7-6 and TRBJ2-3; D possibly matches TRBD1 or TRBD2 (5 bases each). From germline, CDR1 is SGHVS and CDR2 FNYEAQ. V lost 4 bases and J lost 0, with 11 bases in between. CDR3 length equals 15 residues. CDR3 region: CASSSAGRSTDTQYF. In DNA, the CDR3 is TGTGCCAGCAGCTCCGCAGGGAGAAGCACAGATACGCAGTATTTT.

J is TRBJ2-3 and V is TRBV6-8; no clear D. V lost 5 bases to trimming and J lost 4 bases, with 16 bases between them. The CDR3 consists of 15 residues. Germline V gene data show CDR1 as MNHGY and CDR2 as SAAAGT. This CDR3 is CASSRTDTAPDTQYF. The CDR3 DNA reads TGTGCCAGCAGTAGGACGGATACTGCTCCAGATACGCAGTATTTT.

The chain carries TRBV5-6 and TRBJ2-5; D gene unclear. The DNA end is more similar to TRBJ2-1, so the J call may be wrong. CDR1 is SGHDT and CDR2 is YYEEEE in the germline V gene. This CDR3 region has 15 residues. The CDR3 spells CASSFEYLDYNEQFF. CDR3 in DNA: TGTGCCAGCAGCTTTGAGTACCTGGACTACAATGAGCAGTTCTTC.

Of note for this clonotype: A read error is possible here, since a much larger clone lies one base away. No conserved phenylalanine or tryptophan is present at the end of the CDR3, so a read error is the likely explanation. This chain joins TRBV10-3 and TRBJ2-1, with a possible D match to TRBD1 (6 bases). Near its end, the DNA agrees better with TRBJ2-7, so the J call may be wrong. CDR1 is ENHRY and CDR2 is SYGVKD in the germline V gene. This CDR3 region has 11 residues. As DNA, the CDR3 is TGTGCCACTTCGGACAGCTACGAGCAGTACTTA. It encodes CATSDSYEQYL.

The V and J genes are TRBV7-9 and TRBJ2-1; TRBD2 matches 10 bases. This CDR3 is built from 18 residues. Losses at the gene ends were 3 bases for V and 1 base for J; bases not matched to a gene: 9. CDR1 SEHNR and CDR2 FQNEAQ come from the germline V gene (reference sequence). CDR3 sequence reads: CASSFASGSQVSYNEQFF. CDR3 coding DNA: TGTGCCAGCAGCTTCGCTAGCGGGAGTCAGGTATCCTACAATGAGCAGTTCTTC.

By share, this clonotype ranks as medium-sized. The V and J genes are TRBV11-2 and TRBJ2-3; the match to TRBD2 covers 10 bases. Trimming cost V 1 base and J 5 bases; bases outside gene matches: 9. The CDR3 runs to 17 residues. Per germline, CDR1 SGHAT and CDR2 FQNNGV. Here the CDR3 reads CASSLGGSGGAGDTQYF. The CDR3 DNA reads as TGTGCCAGCAGCTTAGGCGGCAGCGGGGGGGCCGGAGATACGCAGTATTTT. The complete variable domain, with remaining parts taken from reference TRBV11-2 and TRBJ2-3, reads EAGVAQSPRYKIIEKRQSVAFWCNPISGHATLYWYQQILGQGPKLLIQFQNNGVVDDSQLPKDRFSAERLKGVDSTLKIQPAKLEDSAVYLCASSLGGSGGAGDTQYFGPGTRLTVL.

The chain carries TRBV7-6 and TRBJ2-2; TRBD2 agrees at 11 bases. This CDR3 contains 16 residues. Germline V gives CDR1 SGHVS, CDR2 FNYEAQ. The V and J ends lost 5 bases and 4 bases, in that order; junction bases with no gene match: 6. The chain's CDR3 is CASSKGLAELTGELFF. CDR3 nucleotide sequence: TGTGCCAGCAGCAAGGGACTAGCGGAGCTCACCGGGGAGCTGTTTTTT.

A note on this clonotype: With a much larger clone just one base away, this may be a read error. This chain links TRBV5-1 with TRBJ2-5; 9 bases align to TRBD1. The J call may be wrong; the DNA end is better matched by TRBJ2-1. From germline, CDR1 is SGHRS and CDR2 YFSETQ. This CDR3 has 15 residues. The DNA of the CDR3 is TGCGCCAGCAGCTCTTTGACAGGGGGCTACAATGAGCAGTTCTTC. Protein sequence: CASSSLTGGYNEQFF.

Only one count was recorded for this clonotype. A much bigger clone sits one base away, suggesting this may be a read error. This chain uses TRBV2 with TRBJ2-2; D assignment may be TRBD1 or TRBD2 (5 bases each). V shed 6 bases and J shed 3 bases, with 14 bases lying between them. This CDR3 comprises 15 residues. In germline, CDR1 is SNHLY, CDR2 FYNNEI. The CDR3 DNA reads TGTGCCAGCAGCGGGGACGGGGCCTACACCGGGGAGCTGTTTTTT. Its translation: CASSGDGAYTGELFF. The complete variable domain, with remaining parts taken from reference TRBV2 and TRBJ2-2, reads EPEVTQTPSHQVTQMGQEVILRCVPISNHLYFYWYRQILGQKVEFLVSFYNNEISEKSEIFDDQFSVERPDGSNFTLKIRSTKLEDSAMYFCASSGDGAYTGELFFGEGSRLTVL.

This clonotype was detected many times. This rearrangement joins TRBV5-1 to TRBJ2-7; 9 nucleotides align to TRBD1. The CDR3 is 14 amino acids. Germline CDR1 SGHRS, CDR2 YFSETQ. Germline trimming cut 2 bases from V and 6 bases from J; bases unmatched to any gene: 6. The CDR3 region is CASSFGQGTGEQYF. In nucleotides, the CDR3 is TGCGCCAGCAGCTTTGGACAGGGGACCGGCGAGCAGTACTTC.

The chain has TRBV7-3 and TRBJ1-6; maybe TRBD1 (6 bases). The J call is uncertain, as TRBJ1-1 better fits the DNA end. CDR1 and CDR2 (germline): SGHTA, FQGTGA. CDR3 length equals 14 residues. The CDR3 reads CASSVQGLDTEAFF. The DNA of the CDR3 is TGTGCCAGCAGCGTACAGGGTTTAGACACTGAAGCTTTCTTT.

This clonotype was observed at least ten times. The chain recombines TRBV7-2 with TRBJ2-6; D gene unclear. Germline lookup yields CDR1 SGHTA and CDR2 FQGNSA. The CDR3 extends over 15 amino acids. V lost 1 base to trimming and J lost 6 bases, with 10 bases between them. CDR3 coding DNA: TGTGCCAGCAGCTTAGGGCTAAGTGTGGCCAACGTCCTGACTTTC. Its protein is CASSLGLSVANVLTF.

In nucleotides, the CDR3 is TGTGCCAGCAGCCCCAGCGGCACCCTCTCCTACGAGCAGTACTTC. This gives the protein CASSPSGTLSYEQYF. This sequence joins TRBV5-3 and TRBJ2-7, with D maybe TRBD2 (5 bases). TRBV5-3 is designated an ORF whose function remains uncertain. With 8 bases removed from V and 0 bases from J, the gap between germline ends came to 18 bases. The CDR3 is 15 residues long.

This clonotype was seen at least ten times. CDR3 sequence reads: CASSLTRGSGELFF. The CDR3 DNA follows: TGTGCCAGCAGTCTTACGAGGGGGTCCGGGGAGCTGTTTTTT. The rearrangement joins TRBV6-1 to TRBJ2-2; TRBD1 might be the D (6 bases). Germline V gives CDR1 MNHNS, CDR2 SASEGT. This CDR3 has 14 residues. Trimming stripped 5 bases from V and 6 bases from J, with 13 bases between.

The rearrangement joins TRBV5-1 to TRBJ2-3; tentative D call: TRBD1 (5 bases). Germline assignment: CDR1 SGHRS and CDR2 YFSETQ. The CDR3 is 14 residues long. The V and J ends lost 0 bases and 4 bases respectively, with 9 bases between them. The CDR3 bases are TGCGCCAGCAGCTTGGTAGGACACCCAGATACGCAGTATTTT. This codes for CASSLVGHPDTQYF.

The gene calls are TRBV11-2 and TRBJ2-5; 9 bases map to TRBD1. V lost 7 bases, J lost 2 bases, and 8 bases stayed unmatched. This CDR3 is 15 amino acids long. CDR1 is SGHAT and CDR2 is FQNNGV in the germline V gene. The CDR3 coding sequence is TGTGCCAGCATGAGGCACAGGGGGCAACAAGAGACCCAGTACTTC. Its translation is CASMRHRGQQETQYF.

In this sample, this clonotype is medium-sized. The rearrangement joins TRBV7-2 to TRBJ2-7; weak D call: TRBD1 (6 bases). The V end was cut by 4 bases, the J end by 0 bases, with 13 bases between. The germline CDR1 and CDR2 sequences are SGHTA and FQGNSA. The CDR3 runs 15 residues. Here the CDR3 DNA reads TGTGCCAGCAGCTCTACAGGGTCTAGCTCCTACGAGCAGTACTTC. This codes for CASSSTGSSSYEQYF.

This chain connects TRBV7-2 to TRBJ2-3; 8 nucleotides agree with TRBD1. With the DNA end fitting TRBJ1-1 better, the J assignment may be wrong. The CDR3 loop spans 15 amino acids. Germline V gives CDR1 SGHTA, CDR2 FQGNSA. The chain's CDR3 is CASSLGQGARTEAFF. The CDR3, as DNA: TGTGCCAGCAGCTTAGGGCAGGGGGCGAGGACTGAAGCTTTCTTT.

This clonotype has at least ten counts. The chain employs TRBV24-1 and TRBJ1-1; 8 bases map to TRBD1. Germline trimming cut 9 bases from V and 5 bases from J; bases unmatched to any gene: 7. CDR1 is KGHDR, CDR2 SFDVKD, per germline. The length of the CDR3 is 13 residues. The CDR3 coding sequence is TGTGCCACCCAAAGGACAGGGTGGACTGAAGCTTTCTTT. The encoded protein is CATQRTGWTEAFF.